This entry concerns a single TCR beta chain. The table came from immunoSEQ multiplex PCR; TCRdb's copy has only in-frame clones and leaves some out. This sample yields 250,000 to 350,000 clones, of which over 75% are seen a single time; about 1.1% belongs to the top ten. The entry originates in a study of blood T cell repertoires in COVID-19. CDR1 SGDLS and CDR2 YYNGEE come from the germline V gene. CDR3 length: 15 amino acids. Trimming stripped 0 bases from V and 4 bases from J, with 13 bases between. This clonotype was obtained from a woman in her thirties who had recovered from COVID-19. Material: PBMCs or T cells enriched from blood (not recorded which). V and J are TRBV9 and TRBJ1-1; possible D gene TRBD1, 6 bases. This CDR3 reads CASSVDGGGSTEAFF. CDR3 nucleotide sequence: TGTGCCAGCAGCGTAGACGGGGGCGGGAGCACTGAAGCTTTCTTT.